This T cell receptor beta chain was recorded in a study of post-analysis software for immune sequencing data. Study conclusions and caveats: Normalized Chao1 diversity in multiple sclerosis patients fell significantly below that of controls. Compared with controls, patients had more of 4 or 5 TRBV segments, including TRBV5-6, TRBV5-1 and TRBV20-1.

Worth noting for this clonotype: Its antigen is still unknown.

The CDR3 has 18 amino acids. The germline V and J ends were trimmed by 8 bases and 1 base, with 21 bases remaining between them. Presence of unique molecular identifiers characterized the TCR beta cDNA libraries. With roughly 1 to 11 million T cells as the source, a few hundred thousand cDNA molecules resulted. From the PCR reads, TCRdb called clonotypes with MiXCR, one entry per CDR3 protein. This table holds 350,000 to 450,000 distinct CDR3 sequences, 39% found once. The sequence came from a girl aged 2 to 9 with multiple sclerosis. Source material: blood. The chain joins TRBV12-3 or TRBV12-4 to TRBJ2-6; D might be TRBD2 (5 bases). The CDR3 loop reads CASLTKYYGGSGANVLTF. As DNA, the CDR3 is TGTGCCAGCTTAACTAAATATTACGGAGGATCTGGGGCCAACGTCCTGACTTTC.